This T cell receptor beta chain was retrieved from a study of blood T cell repertoires in COVID-19. Some clones are missing from TCRdb's copy, which holds only in-frame ones; the method was immunoSEQ multiplex PCR. The table lists around 700,000 clones, approximately 90% of them singletons. V gave up 2 bases and J gave up 7 bases; unmatched junction bases: 0. The germline CDR1 and CDR2 sequences are SGHRS and YFSETQ. CDR3 length: 11 amino acids. Source material: peripheral blood. This TCR came from a woman in her late teens or twenties with acute or convalescent COVID-19. V is TRBV5-1 and J is TRBJ2-7, with 7 nucleotides matching TRBD1. The CDR3, as DNA: TGCGCCAGCAGCTTACAGGGGGAGCAGTACTTC. Protein product: CASSLQGEQYF. Together with reference TRBV5-1 and TRBJ2-7, the CDR3 gives the full variable domain: KAGVTQTPRYLIKTRGQQVTLSCSPISGHRSVSWYQQTPGQGLQFLFEYFSETQRNKGNFPGRFSGRQFSNSRSEMNVSTLELGDSALYLCASSLQGEQYFGPGTRLTVT.